These 7 T cell receptor beta chains originate from one sample sequenced in a study of Tregs in tolerant kidney transplant recipients. Sequenced by immunoSEQ multiplex PCR; TCRdb stores in-frame clones only, minus some. The sample consists of roughly 69,000 clones, approximately 88% of them appearing once. Sequenced material: CD4+ T cells from blood, taken before the transplant. Receptors originate from a human donor who received a combined kidney and bone marrow transplant.

This chain links TRBV7-6 with TRBJ2-2; 7 nucleotides line up with TRBD2. J was trimmed by 1 base and V by 3 bases; bases with no gene match: 5. The CDR3 totals 16 residues. The V gene's germline CDR1 is SGHVS and CDR2 FNYEAQ. CDR3 sequence: CASSFRLAENTGELFF. DNA for the CDR3: TGTGCCAGCAGCTTTCGCCTAGCGGAGAACACCGGGGAGCTGTTTTTT.

J is TRBJ2-2 and V is TRBV6-1; 8 positions agree with TRBD2. This CDR3 is 15 amino acids long. Looked up from germline, CDR1 is MNHNS and CDR2 is SASEGT. Germline trimming cut 1 base from V and 4 bases from J; bases unmatched to any gene: 2. CDR3 nucleotide sequence: TGTGCCAGCAGTGAAGAGGCGGGAGGCACCGGGGAGCTGTTTTTT. Translating it yields CASSEEAGGTGELFF.

This chain links TRBV7-9 with TRBJ2-6; perhaps TRBD2 as D (6 bases). V was pared by 3 bases and J by 0 bases, with 6 bases between. The germline V gene encodes CDR1 SEHNR and CDR2 FQNEAQ (reference sequence). This CDR3 is built from 15 residues. CDR3 bases: TGTGCCAGCAGCTTCGGGAGCTCTGGGGCCAACGTCCTGACTTTC. Translating gives CASSFGSSGANVLTF.

The chain is built from TRBV30 and TRBJ1-5; possibly TRBD1 for D (5 bases). The CDR3 is 14 amino acids. Trimming pared 4 bases from V and 2 bases from J, leaving 12 bases between. Germline values: CDR1 GTSNPN, CDR2 SVGIG (reference sequence). CDR3 residues: CAWNGQGGNQPQHF. CDR3 nucleotides: TGTGCCTGGAACGGGCAGGGCGGCAATCAGCCCCAGCATTTT.

The V call is TRBV7-2, the J call TRBJ2-5, with 9 bases lining up with TRBD2. V lost 1 base and J lost 4; bases outside the gene matches: 10. The V gene's germline CDR1 is SGHTA and CDR2 FQGNSA. This CDR3 is built from 17 residues. CDR3 in DNA: TGTGCCAGCAGCTTAGTTAGCGGGAGAGGAATGGGAGAGACCCAGTACTTC. Its translation is CASSLVSGRGMGETQYF.

The V and J genes are TRBV4-3 and TRBJ2-4; D ambiguous. The CDR3 contains 15 residues. Germline CDR1 reads LGHNA; CDR2 reads YSLEER. V shed 2 bases and J shed 0 bases, with 8 bases lying between them. Written as DNA, the CDR3 is TGCGCCAGCAGCCAAACAGTTGAAGCCAAAAACATTCAGTACTTC. This codes for CASSQTVEAKNIQYF.

The chain combines TRBV28 with TRBJ1-1, with 9 bases matching TRBD1. The CDR3 has 14 residues. The germline V gene has CDR1 MDHEN and CDR2 SYDVKM. Trimming cost V 6 bases and J 3 bases; bases outside gene matches: 5. DNA of the CDR3: TGTGCCAGCAGACAGGGGGCATGGGACACTGAAGCTTTCTTT. Encoded protein: CASRQGAWDTEAFF.